This T cell receptor (beta chain) was identified during a study of cytomegalovirus exposure and HLA in healthy donors. Points from the study as a whole: There were a few CMV-associated chains whose specificity for CMV antigens was confirmed in vitro.

With respect to this clone: The antigen is undetermined.

V dropped 5 bases and J dropped 5 bases, with 15 bases sitting between them. Germline V gives CDR1 SGHTA, CDR2 FQGNSA. The CDR3 is made up of 15 amino acids. The primer mix had 60 Vbeta and 13 Jbeta primers. Assay used: immunoSEQ multiplex PCR; TCRdb lists only in-frame clones, some missing. The profile covers roughly 170,000 clones, with 76% appearing a single time and less than 0.9% taken by the ten largest. Source material: PBMCs. This TCR was recovered from a female donor in good health and CMV-seronegative. The chain uses TRBV7-2 and TRBJ1-4, with D perhaps TRBD1 (5 bases). In nucleotides, the CDR3 is TGTGCCAGCAGCCGTCGACAGTTTCAGAATGAAAAACTGTTTTTT. It codes for CASSRRQFQNEKLFF.